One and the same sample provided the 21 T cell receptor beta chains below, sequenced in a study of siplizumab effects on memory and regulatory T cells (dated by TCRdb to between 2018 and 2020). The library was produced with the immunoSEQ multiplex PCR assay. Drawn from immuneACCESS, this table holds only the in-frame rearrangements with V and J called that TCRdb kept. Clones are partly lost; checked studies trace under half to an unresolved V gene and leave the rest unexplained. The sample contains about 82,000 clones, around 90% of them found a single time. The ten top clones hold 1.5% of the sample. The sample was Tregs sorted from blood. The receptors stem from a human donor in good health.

The CDR3 bases are TGTGCCTCCCTGACCCGGGGGGGTAACCTTTTTCCCACAGATACGCAGTATTTT. Amino acid sequence: CASLTRGGNLFPTDTQYF. The rearrangement uses TRBV30 and TRBJ2-3; 8 positions agree with TRBD2. The CDR3 covers 18 residues. Trimming took 7 bases from V and 2 from J; bases not matched to a gene: 20. The germline gives CDR1 GTSNPN, CDR2 SVGIG (reference sequence).

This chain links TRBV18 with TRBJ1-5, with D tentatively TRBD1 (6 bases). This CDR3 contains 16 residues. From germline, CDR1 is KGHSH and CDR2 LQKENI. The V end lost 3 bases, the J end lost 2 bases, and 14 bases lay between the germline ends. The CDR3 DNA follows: TGTGCCAGCTCACCGCGCAGGGGAGGAGGCAATCAGCCCCAGCATTTT. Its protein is CASSPRRGGGNQPQHF.

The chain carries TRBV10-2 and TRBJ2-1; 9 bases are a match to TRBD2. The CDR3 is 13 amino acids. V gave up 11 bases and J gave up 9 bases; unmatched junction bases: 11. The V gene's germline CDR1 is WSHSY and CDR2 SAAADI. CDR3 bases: TGCGCCGGGCGGGGGGGCGTTAAGGGTGAGCAGTTCTTC. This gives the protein CAGRGGVKGEQFF.

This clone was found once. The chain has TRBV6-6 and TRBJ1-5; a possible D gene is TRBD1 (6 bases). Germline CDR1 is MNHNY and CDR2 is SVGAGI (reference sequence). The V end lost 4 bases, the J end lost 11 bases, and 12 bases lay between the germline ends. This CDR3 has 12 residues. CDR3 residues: CASSSLGAAQHF. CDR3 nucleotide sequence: TGTGCCAGCAGTTCCTTGGGGGCCGCCCAGCATTTT.

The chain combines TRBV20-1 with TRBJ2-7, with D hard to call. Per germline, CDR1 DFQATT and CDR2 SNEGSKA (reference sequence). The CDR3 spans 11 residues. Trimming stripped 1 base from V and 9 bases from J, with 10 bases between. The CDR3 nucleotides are TGCAGTGCTAGAGTACAGACCTTGCAGTACTTC. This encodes CSARVQTLQYF.

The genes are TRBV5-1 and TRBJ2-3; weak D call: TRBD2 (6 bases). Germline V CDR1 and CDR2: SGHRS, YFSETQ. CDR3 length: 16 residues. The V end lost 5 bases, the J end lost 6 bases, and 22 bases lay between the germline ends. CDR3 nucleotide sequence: TGCGCCAGCAGAAGAGGGACTGGCGATTTTAGGGATACGCAGTATTTT. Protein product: CASRRGTGDFRDTQYF.

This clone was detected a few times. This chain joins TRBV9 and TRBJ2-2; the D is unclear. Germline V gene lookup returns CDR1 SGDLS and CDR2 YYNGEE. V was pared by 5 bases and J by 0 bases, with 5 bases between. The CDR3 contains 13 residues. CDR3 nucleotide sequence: TGTGCCAGCAGGGGTCCGAACACCGGGGAGCTGTTTTTT. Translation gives CASRGPNTGELFF.

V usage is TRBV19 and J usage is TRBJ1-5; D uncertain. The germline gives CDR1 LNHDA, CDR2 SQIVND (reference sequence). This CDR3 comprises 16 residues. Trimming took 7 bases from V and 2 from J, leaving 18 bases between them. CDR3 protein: CASKARGYRGNQPQHF. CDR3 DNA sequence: TGTGCCAGTAAGGCCCGGGGTTACCGGGGCAATCAGCCCCAGCATTTT.

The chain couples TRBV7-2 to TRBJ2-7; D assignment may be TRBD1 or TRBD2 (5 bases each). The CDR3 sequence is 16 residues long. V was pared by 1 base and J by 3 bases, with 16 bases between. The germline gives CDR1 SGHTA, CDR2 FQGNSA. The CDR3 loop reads CASSLDRDRALYEQYF. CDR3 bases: TGTGCCAGCAGCTTAGACCGGGACCGAGCTCTCTACGAGCAGTACTTC.

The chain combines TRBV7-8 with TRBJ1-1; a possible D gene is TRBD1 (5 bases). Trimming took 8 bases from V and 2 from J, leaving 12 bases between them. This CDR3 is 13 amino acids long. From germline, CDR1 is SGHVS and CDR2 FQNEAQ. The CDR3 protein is CASLGGGNTEAFF. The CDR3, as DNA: TGTGCCAGCCTCGGGGGGGGAAACACTGAAGCTTTCTTT. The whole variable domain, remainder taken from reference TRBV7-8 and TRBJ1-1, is GAGVSQSPRYKVAKRGQDVALRCDPISGHVSLFWYQQALGQGPEFLTYFQNEAQLDKSGLPSDRFFAERPEGSVSTLKIQRTQQEDSAVYLCASLGGGNTEAFFGQGTRLTVV.

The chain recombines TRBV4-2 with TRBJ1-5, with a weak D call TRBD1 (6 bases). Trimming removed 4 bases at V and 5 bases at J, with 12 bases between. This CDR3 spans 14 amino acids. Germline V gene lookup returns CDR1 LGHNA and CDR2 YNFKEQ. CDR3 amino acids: CASSPEGGDQPQHF. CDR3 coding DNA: TGTGCCAGCAGCCCTGAAGGGGGGGATCAGCCCCAGCATTTT.

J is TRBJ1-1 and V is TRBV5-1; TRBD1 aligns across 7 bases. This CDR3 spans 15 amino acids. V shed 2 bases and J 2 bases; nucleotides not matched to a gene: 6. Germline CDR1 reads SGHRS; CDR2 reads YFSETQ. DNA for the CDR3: TGCGCCAGCAGCTTCGAGACAGGGCGTAACACTGAAGCTTTCTTT. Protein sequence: CASSFETGRNTEAFF.

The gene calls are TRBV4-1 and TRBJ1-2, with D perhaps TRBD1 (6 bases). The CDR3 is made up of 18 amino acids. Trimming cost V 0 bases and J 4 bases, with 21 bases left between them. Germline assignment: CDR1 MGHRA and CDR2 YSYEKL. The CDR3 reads CASSQDRPQGPPGYGYTF. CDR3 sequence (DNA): TGCGCCAGCAGCCAAGATAGGCCCCAGGGGCCCCCGGGCTATGGCTACACCTTC.

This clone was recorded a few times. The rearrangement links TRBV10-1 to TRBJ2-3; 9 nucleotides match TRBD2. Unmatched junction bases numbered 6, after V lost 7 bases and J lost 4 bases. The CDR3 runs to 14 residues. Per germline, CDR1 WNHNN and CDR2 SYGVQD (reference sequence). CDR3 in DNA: TGCGCCAGCACCAACGGGACTAGCCCAGATACGCAGTATTTT. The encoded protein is CASTNGTSPDTQYF.

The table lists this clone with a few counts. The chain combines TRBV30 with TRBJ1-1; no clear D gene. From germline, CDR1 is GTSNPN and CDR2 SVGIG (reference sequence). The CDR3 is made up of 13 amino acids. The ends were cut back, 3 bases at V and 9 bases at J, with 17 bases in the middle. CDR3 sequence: CAWSTSTLSQAFF. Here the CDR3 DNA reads TGTGCCTGGAGCACTTCGACGCTCTCTCAAGCTTTCTTT.

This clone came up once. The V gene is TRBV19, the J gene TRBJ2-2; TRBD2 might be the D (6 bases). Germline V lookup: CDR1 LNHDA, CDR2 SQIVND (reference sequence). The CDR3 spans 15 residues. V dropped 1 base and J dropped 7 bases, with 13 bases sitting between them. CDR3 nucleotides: TGTGCCAGTAGTATAGTGCGGGACCTGGGCGGGGAGCTGTTTTTT. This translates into CASSIVRDLGGELFF. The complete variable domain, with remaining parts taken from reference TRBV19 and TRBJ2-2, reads DGGITQSPKYLFRKEGQNVTLSCEQNLNHDAMYWYRQDPGQGLRLIYYSQIVNDFQKGDIAEGYSVSREKKESFPLTVTSAQKNPTAFYLCASSIVRDLGGELFFGEGSRLTVL.

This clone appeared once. CDR3 protein: CASTKQHKGYGYTF. The CDR3 DNA reads as TGTGCCAGCACCAAACAGCACAAGGGTTATGGCTACACCTTC. This sequence joins TRBV6-5 and TRBJ1-2; D is undetermined. CDR1 and CDR2 from the germline V gene are MNHEY and SVGAGI. V lost 7 bases and J 5 bases, leaving 17 bases between the germline ends. CDR3 length: 14 amino acids.

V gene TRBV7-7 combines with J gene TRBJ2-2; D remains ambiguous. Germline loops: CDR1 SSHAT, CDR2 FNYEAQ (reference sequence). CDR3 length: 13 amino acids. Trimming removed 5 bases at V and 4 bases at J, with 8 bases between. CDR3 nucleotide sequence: TGTGCCAGCAGCGGGCAGATCACCGGGGAGCTGTTTTTT. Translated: CASSGQITGELFF.

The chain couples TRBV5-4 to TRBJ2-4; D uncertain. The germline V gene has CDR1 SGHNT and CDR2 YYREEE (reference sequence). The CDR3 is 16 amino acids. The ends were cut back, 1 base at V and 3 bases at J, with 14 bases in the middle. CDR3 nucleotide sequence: TGTGCCAGCAGCTTGAGGAAGGGTGGGGACAAAAACATTCAGTACTTC. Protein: CASSLRKGGDKNIQYF.

The CDR3: CASSGLANTGELFF. As DNA, the CDR3 is TGTGCCAGCAGTGGTCTTGCGAACACCGGGGAGCTGTTTTTT. This sequence joins TRBV6-6 and TRBJ2-2, with no clear D. The ends were cut back, 5 bases at V and 0 bases at J, with 7 bases in the middle. The CDR3 covers 14 residues. Germline loops: CDR1 MNHNY, CDR2 SVGAGI (reference sequence).

The CDR3 DNA reads as TGTGCTAGTGGTGTGGGACACGCATGGGAGACCCAGTACTTC. It encodes CASGVGHAWETQYF. The chain employs TRBV12-5 and TRBJ2-5, with D perhaps matching TRBD1 (6 bases). Germline CDR1 reads LGHNT; CDR2 reads FRNRAP. The CDR3 is made up of 14 amino acids. V gave up 5 bases and J gave up 5 bases, with 15 bases separating them. The full variable domain, with the rest looked up from reference TRBV12-5 and TRBJ2-5, is DARVTQTPRHKVTEMGQEVTMRCQPILGHNTVFWYRQTMMQGLELLAYFRNRAPLDDSGMPKDRFSAEMPDATLATLKIQPSEPRDSAVYFCASGVGHAWETQYFGPGTRLLVL.